The T cell receptor beta chain described here comes from a study of somatic mutations in cytotoxic T cells in rheumatoid arthritis. Overall study: Patient blood (30 ml EDTA) was drawn right after diagnosis, before any treatment. The authors flow-sorted some V beta antibody-stained T-cell populations at nearly 100% purity, including V beta1+ cells that they sequenced for TCRB.

Profiled with immunoSEQ multiplex PCR; TCRdb holds only in-frame clones, not every one. Among about 17,000 clones listed, over 70% were seen once. Isolating CD4+ and CD8+ cells involved positive magnetic bead selection on an AutoMACS. Their purity was then checked by flow cytometry. V lost 4 bases and J lost 5; bases outside the gene matches: 14. Germline V gene lookup returns CDR1 MNHEY and CDR2 SMNVEV (reference sequence). This CDR3 contains 17 residues. The chain uses TRBV27 and TRBJ1-5; 7 bases are shared with TRBD1. The sequence was collected from an adult with rheumatoid arthritis. Sequenced: CD8+ T cells sorted from blood. This CDR3 is CASSSGQGGVQDQPQHF. CDR3 in DNA: TGTGCCAGCAGTTCGGGGCAGGGGGGAGTTCAGGATCAGCCCCAGCATTTT.